The T cell receptor beta chain under discussion was sequenced for a study of T cell changes during pregnancy in multiple sclerosis. Repertoires were generated with immunoSEQ multiplex PCR, while TCRdb's copy carries only in-frame clones and drops some. The data show approximately 48,000 clones, roughly nine tenths seen once. Trimming cost V 7 bases and J 0 bases, with 19 bases left between them. CDR1 is SNHLY, CDR2 FYNNEI, per germline. This CDR3 contains 17 residues. The receptor's source is a female donor with multiple sclerosis, enrolled in a pregnancy study. This chain connects TRBV2 to TRBJ1-3, with a tentative D call TRBD1 (6 bases). The sample consisted of CD8+ T cells from peripheral blood mononuclear cells, taken before pregnancy. DNA for the CDR3: TGTGCCAGCACCCCCACGGAGGCACAGGGCTCTGGAAACACCATATATTTT. It is translated as CASTPTEAQGSGNTIYF.